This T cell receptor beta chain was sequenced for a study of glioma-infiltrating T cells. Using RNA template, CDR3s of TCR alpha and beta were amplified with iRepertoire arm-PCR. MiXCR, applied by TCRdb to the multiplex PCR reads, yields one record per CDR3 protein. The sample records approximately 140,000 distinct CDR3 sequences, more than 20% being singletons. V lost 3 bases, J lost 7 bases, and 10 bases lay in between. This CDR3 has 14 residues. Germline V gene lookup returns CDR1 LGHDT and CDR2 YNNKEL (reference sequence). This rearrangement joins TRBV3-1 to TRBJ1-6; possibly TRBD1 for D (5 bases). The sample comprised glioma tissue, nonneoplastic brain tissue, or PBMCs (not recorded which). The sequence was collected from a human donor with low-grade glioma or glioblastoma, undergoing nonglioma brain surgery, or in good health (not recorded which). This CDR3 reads CASSHGHPNSPLHF. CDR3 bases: TGTGCCAGCAGCCACGGACACCCAAATTCACCCCTCCACTTT.